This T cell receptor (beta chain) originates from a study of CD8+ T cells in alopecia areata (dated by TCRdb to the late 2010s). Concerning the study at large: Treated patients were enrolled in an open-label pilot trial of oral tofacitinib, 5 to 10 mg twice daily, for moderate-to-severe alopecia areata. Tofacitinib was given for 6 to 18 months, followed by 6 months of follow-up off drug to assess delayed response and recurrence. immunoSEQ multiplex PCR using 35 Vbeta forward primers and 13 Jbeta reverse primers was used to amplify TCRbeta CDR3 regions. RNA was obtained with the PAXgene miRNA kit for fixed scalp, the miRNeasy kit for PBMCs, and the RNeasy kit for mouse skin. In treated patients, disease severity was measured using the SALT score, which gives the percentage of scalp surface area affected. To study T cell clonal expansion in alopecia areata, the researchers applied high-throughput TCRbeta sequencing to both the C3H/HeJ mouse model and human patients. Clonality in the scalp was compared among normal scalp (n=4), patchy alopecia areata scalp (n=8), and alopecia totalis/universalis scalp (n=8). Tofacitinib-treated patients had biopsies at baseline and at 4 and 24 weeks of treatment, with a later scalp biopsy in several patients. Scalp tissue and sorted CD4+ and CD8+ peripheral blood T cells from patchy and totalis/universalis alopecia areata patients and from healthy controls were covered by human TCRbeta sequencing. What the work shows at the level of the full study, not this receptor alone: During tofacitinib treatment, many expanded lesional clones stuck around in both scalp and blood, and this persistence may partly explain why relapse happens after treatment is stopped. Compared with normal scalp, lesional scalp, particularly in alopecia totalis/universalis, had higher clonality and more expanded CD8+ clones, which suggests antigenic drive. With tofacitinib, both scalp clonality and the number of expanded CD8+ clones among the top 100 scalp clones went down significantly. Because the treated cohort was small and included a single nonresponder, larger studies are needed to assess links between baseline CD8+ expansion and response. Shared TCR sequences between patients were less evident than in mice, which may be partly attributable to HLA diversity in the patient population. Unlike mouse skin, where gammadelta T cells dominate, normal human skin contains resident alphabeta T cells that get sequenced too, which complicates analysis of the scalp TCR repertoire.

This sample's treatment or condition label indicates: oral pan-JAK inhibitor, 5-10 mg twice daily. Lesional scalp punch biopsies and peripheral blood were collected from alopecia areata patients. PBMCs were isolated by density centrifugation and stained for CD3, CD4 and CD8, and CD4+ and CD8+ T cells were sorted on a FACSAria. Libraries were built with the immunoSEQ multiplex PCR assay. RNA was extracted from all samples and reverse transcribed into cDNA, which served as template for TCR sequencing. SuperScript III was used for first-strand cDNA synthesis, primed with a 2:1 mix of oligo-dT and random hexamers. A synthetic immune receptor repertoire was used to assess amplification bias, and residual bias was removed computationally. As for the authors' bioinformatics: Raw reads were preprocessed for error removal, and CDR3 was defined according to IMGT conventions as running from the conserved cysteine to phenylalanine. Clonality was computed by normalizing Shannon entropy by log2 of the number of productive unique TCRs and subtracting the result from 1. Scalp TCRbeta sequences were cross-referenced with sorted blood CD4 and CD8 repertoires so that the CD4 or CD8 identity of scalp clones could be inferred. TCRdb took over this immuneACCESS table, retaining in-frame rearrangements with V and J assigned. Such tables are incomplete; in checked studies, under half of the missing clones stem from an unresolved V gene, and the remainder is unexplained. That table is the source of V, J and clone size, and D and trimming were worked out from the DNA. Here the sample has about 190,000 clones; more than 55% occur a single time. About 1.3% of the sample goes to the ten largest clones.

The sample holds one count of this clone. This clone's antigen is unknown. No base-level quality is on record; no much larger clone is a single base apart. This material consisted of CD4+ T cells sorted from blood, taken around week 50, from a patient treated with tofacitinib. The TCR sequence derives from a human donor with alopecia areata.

The DNA sequence follows: TGTGCCTGGAGTGCTCCCCGGGAGGGTGGCTACACCTTC. It is translated as CAWSAPREGGYTF. The chain couples TRBV30 to TRBJ1-2; the D segment cannot be called with confidence. The CDR3 has 13 amino acids, counting the end cysteine and phenylalanine. Only CDR3 DNA is held: 39 bases, read in frame from base 1. V is cut by 1 base and J by 7 bases, and the space between the germline ends is 13 bases. CDR1 and CDR2 were assigned from the germline V gene (reference sequence) as GTSNPN and SVGIG.